This T cell receptor (beta chain) was captured in a study of T cell responses to AZD1222 COVID-19 vaccine. Study-wide findings and caveats: Unmutated variant regions are reportedly targeted by nearly half of spike-specific TCRs. Repertoires were obtained solely post-peak T cell response. A mostly white British donor set with more females was recruited, and clonal diversity was possibly underestimated.

Clones were read by immunoSEQ multiplex PCR, and TCRdb kept only the in-frame ones, dropping some. The sample lists roughly 140,000 clones, more than 90% occurring once. Notes on this clone: Its antigen is not identified.

V lost 6 bases and J lost 3, with 18 bases in between. The CDR3 runs 15 residues. The V gene's germline CDR1 is MNHEY and CDR2 SVGAGI. The specimen comprised peripheral blood, sampled on day 0 of AZD1222 vaccination. The clonotype originates from an adult in good health. The chain is built from TRBV6-5 and TRBJ2-7; D perhaps matches TRBD1 (6 bases). CDR3 coding DNA: TGTGCCAGCAGGCAGGGGCGAGGGTCCAACTACGAGCAGTACTTC. Translating it yields CASRQGRGSNYEQYF.